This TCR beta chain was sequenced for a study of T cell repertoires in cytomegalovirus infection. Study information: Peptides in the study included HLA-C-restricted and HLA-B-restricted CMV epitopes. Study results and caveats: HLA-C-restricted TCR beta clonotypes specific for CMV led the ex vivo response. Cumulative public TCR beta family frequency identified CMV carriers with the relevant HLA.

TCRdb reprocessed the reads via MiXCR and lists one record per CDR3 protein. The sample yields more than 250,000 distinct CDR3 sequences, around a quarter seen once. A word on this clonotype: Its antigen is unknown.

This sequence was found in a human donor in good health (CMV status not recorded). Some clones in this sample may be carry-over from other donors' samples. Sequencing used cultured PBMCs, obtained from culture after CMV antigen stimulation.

The CDR3 sequence is CASSSRGSGTFAQYF. The CDR3 nucleotides are TGTGCCAGCAGCTCGAGAGGGTCCGGGACCTTCGCCCAGTACTTC. The chain couples TRBV7-2 to TRBJ2-5, with D tentatively TRBD1 or TRBD2 (5 bases each). Trimming removed 4 bases at V and 9 bases at J, with 21 bases between. The CDR3 covers 15 residues. The germline V gene has CDR1 SGHTA and CDR2 FQGNSA. Complete variable domain (other parts from reference TRBV7-2 and TRBJ2-5): GAGVSQSPSNKVTEKGKDVELRCDPISGHTALYWYRQSLGQGLEFLIYFQGNSAPDKSGLPSDRFSAERTGGSVSTLTIQRTQQEDSAVYLCASSSRGSGTFAQYFGPGTRLLVL.